This T cell receptor (beta chain) was found in a study of blood T cells in healthy people across ages. Study-level points and caveats: In older individuals, TCR beta diversity per million T cells was lower, falling roughly linearly with age.

The second PCR ran roughly 6 to 11 cycles with a sample-barcoded 5' primer and J-beta primers. Via MiXCR, TCRdb re-called the 5' RACE reads, giving one row per CDR3 protein. Here the sample spans hundreds of thousands of distinct CDR3 sequences, under 45% being singletons. Worth noting for this clonotype: Its antigen is as yet unknown.

CDR1 is SGHDN, CDR2 FVKESK, per germline. V was clipped by 3 bases and J by 5 bases, with 10 bases between them. CDR3 length: 13 residues. The receptor comes from a man aged 60 to 75 in good health. The sample comprised blood. V usage is TRBV14 and J usage is TRBJ2-5; D not resolved. CDR3 sequence (DNA): TGTGCCAGCAGCCAGGTTCCGTGGGAGACCCAGTACTTC. Residues: CASSQVPWETQYF. Full variable domain (remainder filled in from reference TRBV14 and TRBJ2-5): EAGVTQFPSHSVIEKGQTVTLRCDPISGHDNLYWYRRVMGKEIKFLLHFVKESKQDESGMPNNRFLAERTGGTYSTLKVQPAELEDSGVYFCASSQVPWETQYFGPGTRLLVL.